Detailed here is one T cell receptor beta chain. No antigen is known for it. Base qualities were left out, and no much larger clone turns up one base away. This specimen comes from a study of cytomegalovirus exposure and HLA in healthy donors (dated by TCRdb to 2017 to 2019). In the study overall: According to an earlier analysis of around 600 of the donors, 150 million to 200 million T cells yielded 90 million to 130 million unique TCR beta sequences and 250 to 350 Gb of sequence data. An early release covering roughly 600 HLA-typed donors comprised around 300 gigabases of sequencing data and tens of millions of unique TCR sequences. Among the roughly 400 genotyped donors, approximately 82% belonged to the genetic ancestry cluster associated with self-reported Caucasian donors. The study aimed to test whether signatures of past pathogen exposure could be identified by cataloging public T cell receptors. Using immunosequencing, the study profiled T cell repertoires from roughly 650 subjects and related those repertoires to cytomegalovirus serostatus. A separate validation cohort of 100 to 150 different subjects was used in addition to the 666-subject first cohort. To predict cytomegalovirus infection status, the study combined high-throughput TCR immunosequencing, statistical association of individual TCRs with disease status, and machine learning. To study patterns of TCR occurrence, a later analysis re-analyzed previously published TCR beta repertoires from 700 or so donors and added high-resolution HLA genotyping. In the later analysis, no new phenotypic data were used to find candidate immune exposures; instead, reliance was placed on TCR beta sequences and their occurrence across donors. To decide whether each TCR beta V gene segment behaved as functional or pseudogenic, an earlier analysis of some 600 of the donors relied on high-throughput TCR beta sequencing. Alongside the repertoire data, information on donor age, sex, ethnicity and CMV serostatus was compiled. A later genetic analysis took genome-wide SNP genotypes for about three fifths of the 666 donors and used that subset as a discovery cohort. Every repertoire in the discovery cohort had been generated on one and the same sequencing platform. HLA typing covered class I and class II loci at four-digit resolution. Typing coverage differed by locus: A, B, C, DRB1 and DQB1 were typed in about 620-630 donors, DQA1 in 522, DPA1 in around 580, and DPB1 in approximately 450. A handful of DR-DQ haplotypes were handled as single units for association and clustering because linkage in the cohort was strong. On average, about 240,000 unique TCR beta nucleotide sequences were sequenced per donor among some 420 genotyped donors of the cohort, with 15% to 20% of those sequences being non-productive. What the work shows at the level of the full study, not this receptor alone: A later genetic analysis reported fewer N-insertions in productive TCRs among donors in an Asian-associated ancestry cluster than the roughly 700-donor mean. According to a later analysis, parvovirus B19, influenza, CMV and Epstein-Barr virus appeared linked to several top co-occurrence clusters. A total of roughly 160 TCR beta chains were listed by the study as associated with cytomegalovirus. Roughly uniform sequencing depth across donors was assumed in presence/absence analyses, although this assumption may not hold. In an earlier analysis of about 600 of the donors, most TCR beta V segments appeared in productive rearrangements about 90% or about 30% of the time, broadly matching IMGT annotations. In both the original and validation cohorts, the classifier was reported to diagnose cytomegalovirus status with high specificity and sensitivity. Specific HLA alleles were associated with around 18,000 TCR beta sequences at a false discovery rate of 0.05 in a later analysis. In vitro tests confirmed that a few of the cytomegalovirus-associated TCR beta chains recognize cytomegalovirus antigens. A later analysis found that HLA-associated TCR beta chains were more clonally expanded and had lower generation probabilities than equally common non-associated chains. Linkage disequilibrium might explain the correlated functional status among segregating V segments, but an unknown experimental factor could not be ruled out. A further reported finding was that TCR beta sequences accurately predicted the HLA-A and HLA-B alleles for most subjects in the first cohort. V-gene and J-gene trimming of TCR beta chains was associated with a missense DCLRE1C variant in a later genetic analysis, and the association was replicated in an independent cohort. Because counts were too low, seventeen rarely observed V segments, including chromosome 9 orphons, were excluded from the earlier analysis of 500 to 700 of the donors. When HLA alleles, especially DR and DQ, strongly co-occurred, TCR associations were difficult to assign to individual alleles. Immune exposure information for the cohort was limited to CMV serostatus. In this cohort, only TCR beta chains were sequenced, and detectable features were limited by the absence of alpha or paired-chain data. According to a later analysis, TCR association rates differed among HLA loci, with DRB1 alleles showing the most associated TCRs and HLA-C alleles showing the fewest. Some IMGT-functional V segments, including TRBV6-2 and TRBV6-3, could not be told apart with the 87-base-pair reads, so those segments were excluded. Because HLA typing was missing for some donors at each locus, association tests included only the typed subset. In a later analysis, most CMV-associated TCR beta chains were found to appear HLA-restricted, with HLA associations seemingly driven largely by CMV exposure. According to the authors, the approach could potentially be generalized to other disease states and immunological phenotypes. Most TCR sequences were observed very rarely across donors, whereas some public TCRs were present in many individuals. A cluster of highly shared sequence variants was judged likely to be a technical artifact of the sequencing pipeline.

Library preparation employed the immunoSEQ multiplex PCR assay. For the multiplex PCR, a mixture combining 60 forward primers for TCR Vbeta segments and 13 reverse primers for TCR Jbeta segments was used. The CDR3 region of rearranged TCR beta genes was amplified from genomic DNA with a multiplex PCR assay. On the Illumina HiSeq System, the amplified TCR beta libraries were sequenced as 87-base-pair reads. The study's own analysis went as follows. A later analysis counted 65 million to 90 million unique TCR beta chains across the 550 to 800 repertoires, and around 12 million of these chains were shared by at least two donors. Raw reads were error-corrected and collapsed into unique sequences by a nearest-neighbor algorithm in which closely related sequences were merged to remove PCR and sequencing errors. CDR3 sequences were aligned to IMGT reference sequences to assign V, D and J gene segments. For a sequence to be retained, at least a six-nucleotide match to both a V gene segment and a J gene segment was required. A rearrangement was called productive if the CDR3 had no stop codons and remained in frame with V and J, and every other rearrangement was called non-productive. Following IMGT convention, CDR3 was defined as the stretch from the second conserved V-encoded cysteine to the conserved J-encoded phenylalanine. The earlier analysis of fewer than 700 of the donors excluded sequences that lacked an unambiguous match to a single V gene segment. An earlier analysis of about 600 of the donors called V segments functional above 56.7% productive rearrangements and segregating when the between-donor standard deviation exceeded 5%. A statistical classification framework was developed to diagnose cytomegalovirus status using the catalog of TCR beta chain sequences. In a later analysis, V and J genes were assigned by comparing TCR nucleotide sequences against IMGT/GENE-DB human TR gene sequences. Using the TCRdist pipeline, a later analysis assigned CDR3 sequences along with most-parsimonious VDJ recombination scenarios. A later analysis defined each TCR beta chain by its CDR3 amino acid sequence plus V-gene family, and excluded reads lacking a unique V-gene family. As a way to deal with suspected cross-contamination and a sequencing artifact, a later analysis dropped roughly 620 nucleotide sequences that were highly shared and had low generation probability. In a later analysis, a clonal expansion index for each public chain was calculated from normalized within-repertoire ranks of inferred template counts. In a later analysis, generation probabilities were computed using a VDJ recombination model fitted to out-of-frame rearrangements, and the results were checked against IGoR. A later analysis scored TCR-TCR, TCR-HLA and TCR-CMV co-occurrence with hypergeometric tests, applying a repertoire-size bias correction to TCR pairs. A later analysis estimated false discovery rates by permuting HLA or CMV assignments 20 times. In a later analysis, co-occurring TCRs were grouped using DBSCAN, and TCRdist sequence similarity was added for clustering within HLA-allele-positive subsets. Repertoires with fewer than 30,000 or more than 120,000 public chains were left out of co-occurrence clustering, as were five repertoires with anomalous nucleotide sharing. TCRdb stores this immuneACCESS table with in-frame sequences only. Part of the clones is absent; in the studies checked, under half of the shortfall reflects unresolved V genes, and no reason is known for the rest. V, J and clone size are taken as reported in that table, and D and trimming were inferred from the DNA itself. Present in this sample are 55,000 to 80,000 clones, 68% of which were seen just once. Jointly, the top ten make up approximately 2.1% of the sample.

The cohort comprised more than 550 healthy bone marrow donors. At the time of sampling, every cohort member was nominally healthy, though immune exposures that went unrecorded were likely present. The donor tested CMV seronegative, placing the donor among the 352 seronegative members of the cohort. A peripheral blood sample was provided by each donor, and peripheral blood mononuclear cells were used for TCR beta sequencing. The Qiagen DNeasy Blood Extraction Kit was used to extract genomic DNA from the blood cell samples. The germline V gene supplies CDR1 SGHTA and CDR2 FQGTGA. Counted from cysteine to phenylalanine, this CDR3 has 16 amino acids. Only CDR3 DNA is held: 48 bases, read in frame from base 1. V and J are truncated by 3 bases and 0 bases respectively, leaving an intervening sequence of 12 bases.

The TCR was taken from a woman younger than 45 in good health and CMV-seronegative. The sequenced sample consisted of PBMCs. The rearranged segments are TRBV7-3 and TRBJ1-5; tentative D gene TRBD1, with 6 bases matching. The DNA sequence is given as TGTGCCAGCAGCTTGACCGGGACAATTAGCAATCAGCCCCAGCATTTT. Its translation is CASSLTGTISNQPQHF.